One T cell receptor (beta chain) is described in this entry. Per the germline V gene, CDR1 is SGHRS and CDR2 is YFSETQ. V was pared by 2 bases and J by 2 bases, with 15 bases of the junction left unmatched. This CDR3 has 19 residues. Assay used: immunoSEQ multiplex PCR; TCRdb lists only in-frame clones, some missing. The sample has roughly 700,000 clones; less than 85% are singletons. This sample was taken from a study of shared clonotypes between healthy human individuals. Study context: Contributing individuals were a couple of females and three males aged 18 to 49.

This receptor was obtained from a woman aged 25 to 39 in good health. Sequenced: memory CD4+ T cells sorted from blood. Subset meaning: CD45RA-negative fraction. The V call is TRBV5-1, the J call TRBJ2-7, with 11 positions matching TRBD1. The CDR3 here is CASSFGAGTGGSFAYEQYF. The CDR3 DNA follows: TGCGCCAGCAGCTTTGGTGCCGGGACAGGGGGATCCTTCGCCTACGAGCAGTACTTC.